Listed below are T cell receptor beta chains from one sample, sequenced in a study of cytomegalovirus exposure and HLA in healthy donors. The protocol was immunoSEQ multiplex PCR, while the TCRdb copy is restricted to in-frame clones and leaves out a portion. Of about 170,000 clones detected, 80% to 90% appear once; the ten largest clones hold approximately 0.8%. Sequenced sample: PBMCs. The receptors originated from a woman between 18 and 30 years old in good health and CMV-seronegative. The CDR3 runs from the conserved cysteine through the conserved F or W. Fields, in order: D gene, J gene, V gene, clone size, CDR3 DNA, CDR3 protein. A D gene is named only where the DNA matches it firmly. Size is stated for part of the rows, as once, few or many counts, or as a class when the clone is expanded.

TRBD1 | TRBJ2-7 | TRBV19 | . | TGTGCCAGTAGGACAGGGGTCGAGCAGTACTTC | CASRTGVEQYF
TRBD2 | TRBJ2-3 | TRBV10-3 | . | TGTGCCATCACCGTAGCGGGAGGGCCTGGAACAGATACGCAGTATTTT | CAITVAGGPGTDTQYF
TRBD2 | TRBJ2-5 | TRBV5-1 | . | TGCGCCACCAATAGCGGGAGGGGTCGGGAGACCCAGTACTTC | CATNSGRGRETQYF
TRBD2 | TRBJ2-1 | TRBV11-2 | . | TGTGCCAGCAGTCCAGGGACTAGGGGGAATGAGCAGTTCTTC | CASSPGTRGNEQFF
. | TRBJ2-1 | TRBV29-1 | . | TGCAGCGCCGAACTCGGCAATGAGCAGTTCTTC | CSAELGNEQFF
TRBD2 | TRBJ2-1 | TRBV15 | . | TGTGCCACCAGCAGAGATAAAGTGAGACTAGCGGGCAATGAGCAGTTCTTC | CATSRDKVRLAGNEQFF
. | TRBJ1-4 | TRBV19 | . | TGTGCCAGTATATGGCGTGTGGGGGGTAATGAAAAACTGTTTTTT | CASIWRVGGNEKLFF
TRBD2 | TRBJ2-7 | TRBV5-5 | . | TGTGCCAGCAGCTTGATAGCGGGAGGGCCGTGGGAGCAGTACTTC | CASSLIAGGPWEQYF
TRBD1 | TRBJ1-2 | TRBV10-3 | . | TGTGCCATCAGTGTAACAGGGGAGGATGGCTACACCTTC | CAISVTGEDGYTF
TRBD1 | TRBJ2-2 | TRBV19 | . | TGTGCCAGTAGTCGCGGACAGGGGAACACCGGGGAGCTGTTTTTT | CASSRGQGNTGELFF
TRBD2 | TRBJ2-7 | TRBV18 | few | TGTGCCAGCTCACCACAATCCTCTAGCGGGAGTGGGTACGAGCAGTACTTC | CASSPQSSSGSGYEQYF
TRBD2 | TRBJ2-3 | TRBV7-2 | . | TGTGCCAGCAGCTGGACTAGTTCAGATACGCAGTATTTT | CASSWTSSDTQYF
. | TRBJ1-5 | TRBV6-5 | . | TGTGCCAGCAGAAGGGGCAGCAATCAGCCCCAGCATTTT | CASRRGSNQPQHF
TRBD1 | TRBJ2-3 | TRBV27 | . | TGTGCCAGCGAAGAGACAGGGGGCTTTGGCACAGATACGCAGTATTTT | CASEETGGFGTDTQYF
. | TRBJ2-1 | TRBV5-6 | . | TGTGCCAGCAGCTTAGGATTGGGGGGTCATGAGCAGTTCTTC | CASSLGLGGHEQFF
TRBD1 | TRBJ2-7 | TRBV6-6 | . | TGTGCCAGCAGTTCCGGACAGGGACCCGTTTCCTACGAGCAGTACTTC | CASSSGQGPVSYEQYF
TRBD1 | TRBJ2-6 | TRBV28 | . | TGTGCCAGCAGTTCGGGGAGACAGGGTCGATCTGGGGCCAACGTCCTGACTTTC | CASSSGRQGRSGANVLTF
TRBD1 | TRBJ1-4 | TRBV18 | . | TGTGCCAGCTCAACGACAGGGGGTGATTTTGAAAAACTGTTTTTT | CASSTTGGDFEKLFF
TRBD1 | TRBJ2-1 | TRBV6-5 | . | TGTGCCAGCAGCGGACAGGGTTCCTACAATGAGCAGTTCTTC | CASSGQGSYNEQFF
. | TRBJ2-7 | TRBV18 | . | TGTGCCAGCTCACCACCTGATACAGGGCCCTACGAGCAGTACTTC | CASSPPDTGPYEQYF
. | TRBJ2-1 | TRBV6-1 | . | TGTGCCAGCAGTGATCGGTCCAGGGGCAATGAGCAGTTCTTC | CASSDRSRGNEQFF
TRBD2 | TRBJ2-5 | TRBV7-2 | . | TGTGCCAGCAGCTTAAAGAGGGTAGCGGGAGGGCAAGAGACCCAGTACTTC | CASSLKRVAGGQETQYF
. | TRBJ1-1 | TRBV5-4 | . | TGTGCCAGCAGCTTGGCCCCAGGGATGAACACTGAAGCTTTCTTT | CASSLAPGMNTEAFF
TRBD1 | TRBJ1-2 | TRBV6-5 | . | TGTGCCAGCAGTGTCGACAGGGGGCTTGGCTACACCTTC | CASSVDRGLGYTF
TRBD1 | TRBJ2-3 | TRBV6-1 | . | TGTGCCAGCACCAGGACAGGGGGGAGGGATACGCAGTATTTT | CASTRTGGRDTQYF
. | TRBJ2-2 | TRBV6-5 | few | TGTGCCAGCAGTCTCCAGGGGAACACCGGGGAGCTGTTTTTT | CASSLQGNTGELFF
TRBD2 | TRBJ2-3 | TRBV25-1 | . | TGTGCCAGCAGGAGCCACCTGGCTAGCGGGAGCACAGATACGCAGTATTTT | CASRSHLASGSTDTQYF
. | TRBJ2-1 | TRBV14 | . | TGTGCCAGCAGCCAAGATTTGAGGGAGCCCCTAGAGTTCTTC | CASSQDLREPLEFF
. | TRBJ1-1 | TRBV27 | . | TGTGCCAGCATGAGTTTCGAGTGGAACACTGAAGCTTTCTTT | CASMSFEWNTEAFF
. | TRBJ2-2 | TRBV9 | . | TGTGCCAGCAGCCCATCCGGAGAAACCGGGGAGCTGTTTTTT | CASSPSGETGELFF
. | TRBJ1-5 | TRBV6-4 | . | TGTGCCAGCAGCGAGAGGCTGGAGTTAAGCAATCAGCCCCAGCATTTT | CASSERLELSNQPQHF
. | TRBJ2-3 | TRBV9 | . | TGTGCCAGCAGCGTAGAGGCGGGGACTCACTCGGCAGGCCAGTATTTT | CASSVEAGTHSAGQYF
. | TRBJ2-2 | TRBV12-2 | . | TGTGCAAGTCGCCCGCGGACTAGCGGGGTGAACACCGGGGAGCTGTTTTTT | CASRPRTSGVNTGELFF
. | TRBJ2-7 | TRBV15 | . | TGTGCCACCAGCAGAGATCCGAAGAGCTCCTACGAGCAGTACTTC | CATSRDPKSSYEQYF
TRBD1 | TRBJ2-7 | TRBV19 | . | TGTGCCAGTAGGTCCGGACAGGGGTCTTACGAGCAGTACTTC | CASRSGQGSYEQYF
. | TRBJ2-7 | TRBV10-1 | few | TGCGCCAGCAGTGGCGGCAGGGATCCCTACGAGCAGTACTTC | CASSGGRDPYEQYF
. | TRBJ2-1 | TRBV7-9 | . | TGTGCCAGCAGCTTAGGTGGGAGCTATCACAATGAGCAGTTCTTC | CASSLGGSYHNEQFF
. | TRBJ2-3 | TRBV29-1 | . | TGCAGCGTTGAGGTGGGACTTGCCCAGACAGATACGCAGTATTTT | CSVEVGLAQTDTQYF
. | TRBJ2-7 | TRBV5-1 | . | TGCGCCAGCAGCGGGGAGATAGAGACCTACGAGCAGTACTTC | CASSGEIETYEQYF
. | TRBJ1-2 | TRBV5-6 | . | TGTGCCAGCAGCGTCCCTACAGGGAACTATGGCTACACCTTC | CASSVPTGNYGYTF
TRBD1 | TRBJ1-5 | TRBV30 | . | TGTGCCTGGGACGAAGACAGGGACCAGCCCCAGCATTTT | CAWDEDRDQPQHF
TRBD1 | TRBJ2-2 | TRBV12-5 | . | TGTGCTAGTGGTTCCGAACAGGGGGATACCGGGGAGCTGTTTTTT | CASGSEQGDTGELFF
TRBD1 | TRBJ2-7 | TRBV6-1 | few | TGTGCCAGCAGTGAACTAGGGGACAGGGGGCCCGGCGAGCAGTACTTC | CASSELGDRGPGEQYF
. | TRBJ1-2 | TRBV5-6 | . | TGTGCCAGCAGCCGAGGACGGCGGGTCCAACCATATGGCTACACCTTC | CASSRGRRVQPYGYTF
. | TRBJ2-4 | TRBV28 | . | TGTGCCAGCAATACCGAACAGCAAAACATTCAGTACTTC | CASNTEQQNIQYF
TRBD1 | TRBJ1-2 | TRBV19 | once | TGTGCCAGTAGTACTTCAGGGACAGGGGTAAACTATGGCTACACCTTC | CASSTSGTGVNYGYTF
TRBD1 | TRBJ2-7 | TRBV4-1 | . | TGCGCCAGCAGCCCGGGACAGGGGTACTACGAGCAGTACTTC | CASSPGQGYYEQYF
. | TRBJ1-2 | TRBV4-3 | . | TGCGCCAGCAGCCAAGATCGGACGGGGAACTATGGCTACACCTTC | CASSQDRTGNYGYTF
. | TRBJ2-7 | TRBV6-5 | . | TGTGCCACCAATCAGGGCTTCGAGCAGTACTTC | CATNQGFEQYF
TRBD2 | TRBJ2-2 | TRBV28 | once | TGTGCCAGCGGGGGGGTAAGCACCGGGGAGCTGTTTTTT | CASGGVSTGELFF
. | TRBJ1-4 | TRBV18 | . | TGTGCCAGCTCACCACCGACGGGGAATGAAAAACTGTTTTTT | CASSPPTGNEKLFF
. | TRBJ1-1 | TRBV2 | few | TGTGCCAGTAGGAGTATGAACACTGAAGCTTTCTTT | CASRSMNTEAFF
. | TRBJ2-1 | TRBV2 | . | TGTGCCAGCAGTCCGAGGACAAGAAACAATGAGCAGTTCTTC | CASSPRTRNNEQFF
. | TRBJ1-2 | TRBV5-1 | . | TGCGCCAGCAGCTTGGAAGGTAGGAGCTTCTATGGCTACACCTTC | CASSLEGRSFYGYTF
. | TRBJ2-7 | TRBV5-4 | . | TGTGCCGCCAAGACAGGATCTTCCTACGAGCAGTACTTC | CAAKTGSSYEQYF
TRBD2 | TRBJ2-1 | TRBV9 | . | TGTGCCAGCAGCGTAGGGGTCGGACTAGCGGGAACTCATGAGCAGTTCTTC | CASSVGVGLAGTHEQFF
. | TRBJ2-7 | TRBV7-9 | . | TGTGCCAGCAGCTGGGGACAAGACCCAGCTTACGAGCAGTACTTC | CASSWGQDPAYEQYF
. | TRBJ1-5 | TRBV29-1 | . | TGCAGCGTTGTTGGAGGGGATAGCAATCAGCCCCAGCATTTT | CSVVGGDSNQPQHF
TRBD2 | TRBJ2-2 | TRBV11-3 | . | TGTGCCAGCAGCCTTCAGACCGGGACTAGCGGGAGGAACACCGGGGAGCTGTTTTTT | CASSLQTGTSGRNTGELFF